This passage covers 13 T cell receptor beta chains from one sample sequenced in a study of type 1 regulatory T cells. From the reads, TCRdb called clonotypes with MiXCR, one entry per CDR3 protein. The table shows more than 50,000 distinct CDR3 sequences, with 60% to 80% occurring only once. For these TCRs, the target antigens are not known. Material: cultured non-Tr1 T cells, either the whole culture or a sorted T cell fraction (not recorded which). All receptors come from a human donor in good health.

The chain carries TRBV7-9 and TRBJ2-5; D is uncertain. V gave up 2 bases and J gave up 1 base, with 8 bases separating them. Germline CDR1 SEHNR, CDR2 FQNEAQ (reference sequence). CDR3 length: 14 residues. The CDR3 bases are TGTGCCAGCAGCTTATTAAGATCCCAAGAGACCCAGTACTTC. It yields the protein CASSLLRSQETQYF.

This clonotype came up once. V gene TRBV5-4 combines with J gene TRBJ1-1; unclear D gene. Trimming left V 4 bases short and J 1 base short, with 17 bases between. The CDR3 has 16 residues. Germline V gene sequence: CDR1 SGHNT, CDR2 YYREEE (reference sequence). The CDR3 nucleotides are TGTGCCAGCAGCCCGCTTTTTAGGGCGCGGAACACTGAAGCTTTCTTT. Amino acid sequence: CASSPLFRARNTEAFF.

This clonotype showed up just once. This rearrangement joins TRBV6-2 or TRBV6-3 to TRBJ2-4, with D perhaps TRBD1 (6 bases). V was shortened by 5 bases and J by 6 bases, with 11 bases between the two germline ends. The CDR3 spans 13 residues. Looked up from germline, CDR1 is MNHEY and CDR2 is SVGEGT. The CDR3 here is CASSTGFGNIQYF. The CDR3 nucleotides are TGTGCCAGCAGTACAGGGTTCGGAAACATTCAGTACTTC.

On this clonotype itself: A read error may be the cause here, since a much bigger clone is one base away. The chain joins TRBV20-1 to TRBJ2-3, with 7 nucleotides matching TRBD2. The CDR3 totals 15 residues. J lost 5 bases, V lost 1 base, and 9 bases had no gene match. Germline V gives CDR1 DFQATT, CDR2 SNEGSKA (reference sequence). This CDR3 is CSARAAGEGIDTQYF. The CDR3 DNA is TGCAGTGCTAGAGCCGCGGGAGAGGGCATAGATACGCAGTATTTT.

This sequence joins TRBV6-5 and TRBJ1-6; D unclear. The CDR3 is 14 amino acids. Deletions cut 4 bases from V and 3 bases from J, with 7 bases between. Germline V gene lookup returns CDR1 MNHEY and CDR2 SVGAGI. CDR3 nucleotides: TGTGCCAGCAGTTCCGGCAGCTATAATTCACCCCTCCACTTT. It specifies CASSSGSYNSPLHF.

V gene TRBV29-1 combines with J gene TRBJ2-6; D gene uncertain. This CDR3 contains 13 residues. Trimming pared 6 bases from V and 4 bases from J, leaving 10 bases between. The germline gives CDR1 SQVTM, CDR2 ANQGSEA. The CDR3 bases are TGCAGCGTACGGACCCCCGGGGCCAACGTCCTGACTTTC. Translation: CSVRTPGANVLTF.

The rearrangement links TRBV5-1 to TRBJ2-7, with a tentative D call TRBD2 (5 bases). Germline CDR1 and CDR2: SGHRS and YFSETQ. This CDR3 spans 16 amino acids. Trimming cost V 2 bases and J 3 bases, with 18 bases left between them. The chain's CDR3 is CASSLILGGRVYEQYF. DNA of the CDR3: TGCGCCAGCAGCTTAATCCTTGGAGGACGGGTCTACGAGCAGTACTTC.

V and J are TRBV12-3 or TRBV12-4 and TRBJ2-3; 11 bases match TRBD2. CDR3 length: 15 residues. The trim removed 5 bases at V and 4 bases at J, leaving 5 bases unmatched. For the CDR3, the DNA is TGTGCCAGCAGTACACTAGCGGGAGTTGCAGATACGCAGTATTTT. It translates to CASSTLAGVADTQYF.

This clonotype was observed a single time. The chain has TRBV20-1 and TRBJ2-1; D gene uncertain. This CDR3 has 14 residues. Germline-derived CDR1 and CDR2 are DFQATT and SNEGSKA (reference sequence). V was trimmed by 0 bases and J by 5 bases, leaving 11 bases between them. The CDR3, as DNA: TGCAGTGCTAGAGATTCGTATAGGGACAATGAGCAGTTCTTC. Its protein product is CSARDSYRDNEQFF.

The rearrangement joins TRBV1 to TRBJ1-5; TRBD1, the D gene given by the table, was not confirmed from the DNA. TRBV1 is tagged as a pseudogene. The CDR3 sequence is 17 residues long. The CDR3, as DNA: TGCACCAGCAGCAGAGCTTACGGACCCCTTTATTATCAGCCCCAGCATTTT. This translates into CTSSRAYGPLYYQPQHF.

This chain uses TRBV15 with TRBJ2-3; 11 bases fit TRBD2. The V gene's germline CDR1 is LNHNV and CDR2 YYDKDF (reference sequence). Trimming removed 1 base from V and 0 bases from J; junction bases left unmatched: 0. The CDR3 extends over 16 amino acids. The CDR3 coding sequence is TGTGCCACCAGCAGAGGGACTAGCGGGAGCACAGATACGCAGTATTTT. Encoded protein: CATSRGTSGSTDTQYF. The entire variable domain, with the rest obtained from reference TRBV15 and TRBJ2-3, is as follows: DAMVIQNPRYQVTQFGKPVTLSCSQTLNHNVMYWYQQKSSQAPKLLFHYYDKDFNNEADTPDNFQSRRPNTSFCFLDIRSPGLGDTAMYLCATSRGTSGSTDTQYFGPGTRLTVL.

To note about this clonotype: At one of its ends the junction is not consistent with the germline gene, which may arise from a read error. The chain is built from TRBV11-2 and TRBJ2-1, with 10 bases that match TRBD2. CDR3 length: 16 amino acids. Germline values: CDR1 SGHAT, CDR2 FQNNGV. For the CDR3, the DNA is TGTGTCAGCAGCTTATTAGCGGGAGGTTTCTACAATGAGCAGTTCTTC. It is translated as CVSSLLAGGFYNEQFF.

This chain joins TRBV7-2 and TRBJ2-2; no reliable D call. The CDR3 runs 16 residues. Between the trimmed V and J ends, which lost 5 bases and 13 bases, there was a span of 26 bases. In germline, CDR1 is SGHTA, CDR2 FQGNSA. The CDR3 DNA is TGTGCCAGCAGCCCTAGTCCGGCCCCAGGTCCTTGGGGGCTGTTTTTT. This encodes CASSPSPAPGPWGLFF.